This record covers a single T cell receptor beta chain. The CDR3 consists of 13 residues. CDR1 is SGHAT and CDR2 is FQNNGV in the germline V gene. Trimming removed 6 bases at V and 0 bases at J, with 7 bases between. These data are taken from a study of T-cell reconstitution after alpha-beta-depleted transplantation in children. The TCRbeta library incorporated unique molecular identifiers. Each CDR3 protein gets one entry after TCRdb re-called the PCR reads with MiXCR. The table has more than 200,000 distinct CDR3 sequences, approximately 8% seen once. The source is a male patient under 10 years old who had a stem cell transplant for acute myeloid leukemia, so the T cells may come from the graft donor. V and J are TRBV11-2 and TRBJ2-3; D ambiguous. The sample was PBMCs, mostly from graft donor cells, taken 360 days after TCRalphabeta/CD19-depleted stem cell transplant. CDR3 in DNA: TGTGCCAGCAGGACGTTGAGCACAGATACGCAGTATTTT. This gives the protein CASRTLSTDTQYF.